This T cell receptor beta chain originates from a study of cytomegalovirus exposure and HLA in healthy donors (dated by TCRdb to the late 2010s). A note on the overall study: In an earlier analysis of about 560 of the donors, less than 350 Gb of sequence data and approximately 100 million unique TCR beta sequences from about 180 million T cells were reported. On average, 235,054 unique TCR beta nucleotide sequences were sequenced per donor among a few hundred genotyped donors of the cohort, with 15% to 20% of those sequences being non-productive. HLA typing covered class I and class II loci at four-digit resolution. The study combined high-throughput TCR immunosequencing, statistical association of individual TCRs with disease status, and machine learning to predict cytomegalovirus infection status. The later analysis used no new phenotypic data to find candidate immune exposures, relying instead on TCR beta sequences and their occurrence across donors. Around 320 gigabases of sequencing data and approximately 80 million unique TCR sequences were included in an early release covering around 650 HLA-typed donors. Of the roughly 410 genotyped donors, 65% to 90% were placed in the genetic ancestry cluster associated with self-reported Caucasian donors. A later genetic analysis used genome-wide SNP genotypes for about 65% of the roughly 700 donors, treating that subset as a discovery cohort. To decide whether each TCR beta V gene segment behaved as functional or pseudogenic, an earlier analysis of nearly 600 of the donors relied on high-throughput TCR beta sequencing. The number of donors typed differed by locus, with roughly 620-640 for A, B, C, DRB1 and DQB1, over 500 for DQA1, 600 to 610 for DPA1, and over 400 for DPB1. Alongside the repertoire data, information on donor age, sex, ethnicity and CMV serostatus was compiled. Along with the roughly 670-subject first cohort, a separate validation cohort of over 90 different subjects was used. The study aimed to test whether cataloging public T cell receptors could reveal signatures of past pathogen exposure. Every repertoire in the discovery cohort had been generated on one and the same sequencing platform. Five DR-DQ haplotypes were handled as single units for association and clustering, since linkage in the cohort was strong. A later analysis re-analyzed previously published TCR beta repertoires from 660 or so donors and added high-resolution HLA genotyping to study TCR occurrence patterns. The study used immunosequencing to profile the T cell repertoires of more than 650 subjects and linked those repertoires to cytomegalovirus serostatus. Here is what the overall study found, with its caveats: A later analysis associated 16,951 TCR beta sequences with specific HLA alleles at a false discovery rate of 0.05. Presence/absence analyses assumed roughly uniform sequencing depth across donors, an assumption that may not hold. Most CMV-associated TCR beta chains appeared to be HLA-restricted in a later analysis, and the HLA associations seemed to be driven largely by CMV exposure. A later analysis found that TCR association rates varied across HLA loci, with DRB1 alleles showing the most associated TCRs and HLA-C alleles the fewest. CMV serostatus was the only immune exposure information available for the cohort. In a later genetic analysis, fewer N-insertions in productive TCRs were reported among donors in an Asian-associated ancestry cluster than the roughly 700-donor mean. The authors suggested that the approach could potentially be extended to other disease states and immunological phenotypes. In the study, roughly 160 TCR beta chains were listed as associated with cytomegalovirus. Because some donors lacked HLA typing at each locus, the association tests relied only on the typed subset. Because counts were too low, some 17 rarely observed V segments, including chromosome 9 orphons, were left out of the earlier analysis of some 640 of the donors. Some IMGT-functional V segments, including TRBV6-2 and TRBV6-3, could not be told apart with the 87-base-pair reads, so those segments were excluded. Cytomegalovirus status was reported to be diagnosed by the classifier with high specificity and sensitivity in both the original and validation cohorts. A later analysis reported that several top co-occurrence clusters appeared linked to parvovirus B19, influenza, CMV and Epstein-Barr virus. While some public TCRs were present in many individuals, most TCR sequences turned up only very rarely across donors. In this cohort, only TCR beta chains were sequenced, and detectable features were limited by the absence of alpha or paired-chain data. A further reported finding was that TCR beta sequences accurately predicted the HLA-A and HLA-B alleles for most subjects in the first cohort. When HLA alleles, especially DR and DQ, strongly co-occurred, attributing TCR associations to individual alleles was difficult. Compared with equally common non-associated chains, HLA-associated TCR beta chains in a later analysis were more clonally expanded and had lower generation probabilities. A few of the identified cytomegalovirus-associated TCR beta chains were confirmed in vitro to be specific for cytomegalovirus antigens. A group of highly shared sequence variants was considered likely to be a technical artifact of the sequencing pipeline. In an earlier analysis of approximately 590 of the donors, most TCR beta V segments appeared in productive rearrangements about 87% or about 30% of the time, broadly matching IMGT annotations. V-gene and J-gene trimming of TCR beta chains was associated with a missense DCLRE1C variant in a later genetic analysis, and the association was replicated in an independent cohort. Correlated functional status among segregating V segments might reflect linkage disequilibrium, but an unknown experimental factor could not be ruled out.

Notes on this clone: Its antigen is currently not known.

V is shortened by 6 bases, J by 5 bases, and the region joining them spans 13 bases. The germline V gene specifies KGHSH as CDR1 and LQKENI as CDR2. The CDR3, from cysteine to phenylalanine, totals 13 residues. Here the CDR3 DNA is all that survives: 39 bases in frame from base 1. The library was made by the immunoSEQ multiplex PCR assay. The multiplex PCR relied on a mix of 60 forward primers for TCR Vbeta segments and 13 reverse primers for TCR Jbeta segments. A multiplex PCR assay on genomic DNA amplified the CDR3 region of rearranged TCR beta genes. Amplified TCR beta libraries were sequenced as 87-base-pair reads on the Illumina HiSeq System. The original methods were these. A later analysis tallied 80 million to 95 million unique TCR beta chains across the 700 or so repertoires, and around 10 million of those chains were shared by two or more donors. A nearest-neighbor algorithm error-corrected the raw reads and collapsed the reads into unique sequences, merging closely related sequences to remove PCR and sequencing errors. CDR3 sequences were aligned to IMGT reference sequences to assign V, D and J gene segments. For a sequence to be retained, a match of at least six nucleotides was required to both a V gene segment and a J gene segment. A rearrangement was called productive if the CDR3 had no stop codons and remained in frame with V and J, and every other rearrangement was called non-productive. Following IMGT convention, CDR3 was defined as the stretch from the second conserved V-encoded cysteine up to the conserved J-encoded phenylalanine. The earlier analysis of about 560 of the donors excluded any sequence lacking an unambiguous match to a single V gene segment. In an earlier analysis of several hundred of the donors, V segments were called functional above 56.7% productive rearrangements and were called segregating when the between-donor standard deviation exceeded 5%. A statistical classification framework was built for diagnosing cytomegalovirus status from the catalog of TCR beta chain sequences. V and J gene assignment, in a later analysis, came from comparing TCR nucleotide sequences with IMGT/GENE-DB human TR gene sequences. Using the TCRdist pipeline, a later analysis assigned CDR3 sequences along with most-parsimonious VDJ recombination scenarios. A later analysis defined each TCR beta chain by its CDR3 amino acid sequence plus V-gene family, and excluded reads lacking a unique V-gene family. A later analysis removed 592 highly shared, low-generation-probability nucleotide sequences to deal with suspected cross-contamination and a sequencing artifact. In a later analysis, a clonal expansion index for each public chain was calculated from normalized within-repertoire ranks of inferred template counts. A later analysis computed generation probabilities with a VDJ recombination model fitted to out-of-frame rearrangements, and checked the results against IGoR. A later analysis scored TCR-TCR, TCR-HLA and TCR-CMV co-occurrence with hypergeometric tests, applying a repertoire-size bias correction to TCR pairs. False discovery rates were estimated in a later analysis by permuting HLA or CMV assignments 20 times. A later analysis grouped co-occurring TCRs with DBSCAN, adding TCRdist sequence similarity when clustering within HLA-allele-positive subsets. For co-occurrence clustering, repertoires with fewer than 30,000 or more than 120,000 public chains were excluded, along with a handful of repertoires with anomalous nucleotide sharing. Not all clones reach the TCRdb copy of this immuneACCESS table, which keeps in-frame sequences only. Checked studies attribute under half of the gap to unresolved V genes and leave the rest unexplained. The D gene and trimming were derived from the DNA, and the V and J assignments and clone size from that table. The sample's table covers 150,000 to 200,000 clones. The ten biggest clones cover over 1% of the sample.

The cohort consisted of 670 or so healthy bone marrow donors. At the time of sampling, all cohort members were nominally healthy, though unrecorded immune exposures were likely present. The donor tested CMV seronegative and was one of the 352 seronegative cohort members. Each donor provided a peripheral blood sample, and peripheral blood mononuclear cells were used for TCR beta sequencing. Genomic DNA was extracted from the blood cell samples with the Qiagen DNeasy Blood Extraction Kit. This TCR came from a woman aged 55-69 years in good health and CMV-seronegative. The chain is assembled from TRBV18 and TRBJ1-1; D gene: possibly TRBD1, on 5 matching bases. The sample was PBMCs. The bases are TGTGCCAGCTCGACCATTGGGGGGACTGAAGCTTTCTTT. This sequence encodes CASSTIGGTEAFF.